The 22 T cell receptor beta chains below all came from one sample that was sequenced in a study of blood T cell repertoires in COVID-19. Profiled with immunoSEQ multiplex PCR; TCRdb holds only in-frame clones, not every one. The sample lists 100,000 to 150,000 clones; approximately 80% were seen once. Sequenced: peripheral blood. The receptors originated from a woman in her sixties with acute or convalescent COVID-19.

This chain uses TRBV2 with TRBJ2-5; TRBD2 agrees at 7 bases. Trimming at V came to 7 bases and at J to 3 bases, leaving 8 bases not matched to a gene. CDR3 length equals 14 residues. The germline CDR1 and CDR2 sequences are SNHLY and FYNNEI. CDR3 in amino acids: CASKRLAEKETQYF. CDR3 bases: TGTGCCAGCAAGAGGCTAGCGGAAAAAGAGACCCAGTACTTC.

This clone was found once. The CDR3 DNA reads TGTGCCAGCAGCTTGCAAGGGGCAGACTATGGCTACACCTTC. Translating it yields CASSLQGADYGYTF. The chain joins TRBV5-4 to TRBJ1-2; a possible D gene is TRBD1 (5 bases). The V gene lost 1 base and the J gene lost 3 bases, with 10 bases spanning the gap. This CDR3 region has 14 residues. Germline assignment: CDR1 SGHNT and CDR2 YYREEE (reference sequence).

This rearrangement joins TRBV25-1 to TRBJ1-1; D may be TRBD1 (5 bases). With 4 bases removed from V and 1 base from J, the gap between germline ends came to 10 bases. Germline V CDR1 and CDR2: MGHDK, SYGVNS. The CDR3 runs 14 residues. Written as DNA, the CDR3 is TGTGCCAGCAGTGTCGACAGTACGAACACTGAAGCTTTCTTT. Its protein is CASSVDSTNTEAFF.

The chain recombines TRBV9 with TRBJ1-2; 9 bases match TRBD1. The CDR3 spans 14 residues. Per the germline V gene, CDR1 is SGDLS and CDR2 is YYNGEE. V lost 3 bases, J lost 4 bases, and 4 bases stayed unmatched. The CDR3 region is CASSATGGGYGYTF. The DNA of the CDR3 is TGTGCCAGCAGCGCGACAGGGGGAGGCTATGGCTACACCTTC.

V gene TRBV4-2 combines with J gene TRBJ2-7, with 10 bases that match TRBD1. The germline CDR1 and CDR2 sequences are LGHNA and YNFKEQ. The CDR3 is made up of 16 amino acids. With V trimmed by 1 base and J by 2 bases, 5 bases remained unmatched. The DNA for the CDR3 is TGTGCCAGCAGCCAAGTAGGGGGACAGGGGACCTACGAGCAGTACTTC. It translates to CASSQVGGQGTYEQYF.

V and J are TRBV29-1 and TRBJ2-3, with 7 bases matching TRBD1. The CDR3 totals 15 residues. Trimming cost V 1 base and J 3 bases; bases outside gene matches: 7. The germline V gene encodes CDR1 SQVTM and CDR2 ANQGSEA. CDR3 DNA: TGCAGCGTTGAAGGGTTCGACAGGGCAACAGATACGCAGTATTTT. It is translated as CSVEGFDRATDTQYF.

The CDR3 sequence: CASSLYTSGALYNEQFF. CDR3 sequence (DNA): TGCGCCAGCAGCTTGTATACTAGCGGGGCTCTTTACAATGAGCAGTTCTTC. The gene calls are TRBV5-1 and TRBJ2-1; 10 bases are shared with TRBD2. The V and J ends lost 1 base and 4 bases, in that order; junction bases with no gene match: 8. Germline CDR1 SGHRS, CDR2 YFSETQ. The CDR3 runs 17 residues.

A remark on this clone: The same CDR3 arises from other DNA sequences in this sample as well. This CDR3 reads CASSLGQNYGYTF. For the CDR3, the DNA is TGTGCCAGCAGCTTAGGACAGAACTATGGCTACACCTTC. The rearrangement uses TRBV11-2 and TRBJ1-2; D might be TRBD1 (5 bases). The V and J ends lost 1 base and 2 bases respectively, with 5 bases between them. There are 13 residues in the CDR3. Germline CDR1 reads SGHAT; CDR2 reads FQNNGV. The whole variable domain, filled in from reference TRBV11-2 and TRBJ1-2, reads EAGVAQSPRYKIIEKRQSVAFWCNPISGHATLYWYQQILGQGPKLLIQFQNNGVVDDSQLPKDRFSAERLKGVDSTLKIQPAKLEDSAVYLCASSLGQNYGYTFGSGTRLTVV.

This chain connects TRBV30 to TRBJ1-6; D remains ambiguous. CDR3 length: 13 amino acids. Germline V gene data show CDR1 as GTSNPN and CDR2 as SVGIG (reference sequence). With 2 bases removed from V and 7 bases from J, the gap between germline ends came to 9 bases. The CDR3 is CAWSLRLNSPLHF. DNA for the CDR3: TGTGCCTGGAGTCTACGGTTGAATTCACCCCTCCACTTT.

The CDR3 sequence is CASSLSGGINQPQHF. The CDR3, as DNA: TGTGCCAGCAGCTTATCGGGGGGGATCAATCAGCCCCAGCATTTT. The rearrangement joins TRBV7-8 to TRBJ1-5; tentative D call: TRBD1 (5 bases). The CDR3 is 15 residues long. V lost 2 bases, J lost 3 bases, and 11 bases lay in between. From germline, CDR1 is SGHVS and CDR2 FQNEAQ. Drawing the rest from reference TRBV7-8 and TRBJ1-5, the complete variable domain is GAGVSQSPRYKVAKRGQDVALRCDPISGHVSLFWYQQALGQGPEFLTYFQNEAQLDKSGLPSDRFFAERPEGSVSTLKIQRTQQEDSAVYLCASSLSGGINQPQHFGDGTRLSIL.

The chain is built from TRBV29-1 and TRBJ1-2; D is unresolved. V lost 5 bases and J 6 bases, leaving 19 bases between the germline ends. CDR3 size: 14 residues. Germline values: CDR1 SQVTM, CDR2 ANQGSEA. The CDR3 sequence is CSVLSVQRSNGYTF. The CDR3 DNA reads TGCAGCGTTCTCTCGGTCCAGAGGTCGAATGGCTACACCTTC.

V and J are TRBV24-1 and TRBJ2-5; 10 nucleotides match TRBD1. Germline V gives CDR1 KGHDR, CDR2 SFDVKD. The length of the CDR3 is 17 residues. V shed 3 bases, J shed 5 bases, and the junction held 11 bases outside the gene matches. This CDR3 reads CATSDPSGQGFGETQYF. CDR3 DNA: TGTGCCACCAGTGATCCTTCGGGACAGGGGTTCGGGGAGACCCAGTACTTC.

J is TRBJ1-1 and V is TRBV3-1 (or the pseudogene TRBV3-2), with 7 nucleotides matching TRBD1. The CDR3 totals 15 residues. CDR1 is LGHDT and CDR2 is YNNKEL in the germline V gene (reference sequence). The J segment lost 0 bases and the V segment lost 1 base, leaving 2 bases of the junction unmatched. CDR3 loop: CASSQGDRLNTEAFF. The CDR3, as DNA: TGTGCCAGCAGCCAAGGGGACAGATTGAACACTGAAGCTTTCTTT.

This clone was seen a single time. The J gene is TRBJ1-1, the V gene TRBV19, with 9 positions matching TRBD1. Unmatched junction bases numbered 6, after V lost 7 bases and J lost 3 bases. Per germline, CDR1 LNHDA and CDR2 SQIVND (reference sequence). The CDR3 sequence is 14 residues long. The CDR3 loop is CASNRGLRDTEAFF. In DNA, the CDR3 is TGTGCCAGTAACAGGGGGCTCAGGGACACTGAAGCTTTCTTT.

J is TRBJ1-6 and V is TRBV18; D ambiguous. From germline, CDR1 is KGHSH and CDR2 LQKENI. V lost 1 base and J lost 8, with 6 bases in between. The CDR3 is 13 residues long. The chain's CDR3 is CASSPRSDSPLHF. The CDR3 region has the DNA TGTGCCAGCTCACCACGTTCGGATTCACCCCTCCACTTT.

The rearrangement uses TRBV9 and TRBJ2-3; the D gene is possibly TRBD2 (6 bases). The CDR3 has 15 residues. In germline, CDR1 is SGDLS, CDR2 YYNGEE. V was shortened by 0 bases and J by 3 bases, with 11 bases between the two germline ends. CDR3 DNA sequence: TGTGCCAGCAGCGTAGCTACGGGGGATACAGATACGCAGTATTTT. It is translated as CASSVATGDTDTQYF.

The CDR3 region is CATSREGGGFVQPQHF. The CDR3 nucleotides are TGTGCCACCAGCAGAGAAGGAGGGGGCTTTGTTCAGCCCCAGCATTTT. This chain joins TRBV15 and TRBJ1-5; the match to TRBD1 covers 7 bases. CDR1 LNHNV and CDR2 YYDKDF come from the germline V gene (reference sequence). V shed 0 bases and J 6 bases; nucleotides not matched to a gene: 8. The CDR3 consists of 16 residues.

V and J are TRBV14 and TRBJ2-1; TRBD1 is a possible D gene (6 bases). The CDR3 contains 16 residues. CDR1 and CDR2 (germline): SGHDN, FVKESK. Trimming shortened V by 3 bases and J by 3 bases, and 15 bases separated the two germline ends. This CDR3 reads CASSQRLQGLYNEQFF. The CDR3 coding sequence is TGTGCCAGCAGCCAGAGGTTACAGGGCCTCTACAATGAGCAGTTCTTC.

The rearrangement uses TRBV7-7 and TRBJ2-5; 7 bases fit TRBD2. CDR1 is SSHAT, CDR2 FNYEAQ, per germline (reference sequence). The CDR3 totals 16 residues. V was clipped by 1 base and J by 4 bases; unmatched bases: 9. The DNA of the CDR3 is TGTGCCAGCAGCTTAGGACGGGCGGTAGCGGGAGAGACCCAGTACTTC. Residues: CASSLGRAVAGETQYF.

V and J are TRBV7-9 and TRBJ2-7, with D perhaps matching TRBD1 (6 bases). V dropped 5 bases and J dropped 1 base, with 21 bases sitting between them. Germline lookup yields CDR1 SEHNR and CDR2 FQNEAQ (reference sequence). The CDR3 is 17 amino acids. CDR3 protein: CASSHGVQGQFSYEQYF. CDR3 nucleotide sequence: TGTGCCAGCAGCCACGGGGTACAGGGACAATTTTCCTACGAGCAGTACTTC.

The rearrangement uses TRBV5-8 and TRBJ1-4; 8 bases are shared with TRBD1. The CDR3 contains 15 residues. Trimming took 0 bases from V and 5 from J; bases not matched to a gene: 3. Germline V gives CDR1 SGHTS, CDR2 YDEGEE. The CDR3 sequence: CASSLGDRGNEKLFF. CDR3 bases: TGTGCCAGCAGCTTGGGAGACAGGGGAAATGAAAAACTGTTTTTT.

The gene calls are TRBV5-4 and TRBJ1-1; 9 bases map to TRBD1. The ends lost 3 bases at V and 1 base at J; junction bases unmatched: 4. CDR3 size: 15 residues. Looked up from germline, CDR1 is SGHNT and CDR2 is YYREEE (reference sequence). CDR3 nucleotides: TGTGCCAGCAGCTCAAGGGGACAGGGGAACACTGAAGCTTTCTTT. Residues: CASSSRGQGNTEAFF.